The clone carrying this T cell receptor (beta chain) came up once. What it recognizes is unknown. This sample was taken from a study of T cells after posttransplantation cyclophosphamide. Using immunoSEQ multiplex PCR, the repertoire was profiled, and TCRdb retains in-frame clones only, with some absent. The table records more than 60,000 clones, about 94% of them present only once. Trimming took off 5 bases at V and 5 bases at J, with 18 bases between the two ends. Germline loops: CDR1 SQVTM, CDR2 ANQGSEA. This CDR3 has 14 residues. Notes on the study in general: Donor CD8+ memory clones often dominated recipient blood repertoires at later times. Blood and skin or GI T cell repertoires showed limited TRB overlap. Recipient CMV seropositivity and CMV reactivation strongly tracked TRB clonality.

Peripheral blood was collected from the related graft donor on the marrow donation day. The sample consisted of PBMCs. The TCR comes from a woman aged 25 to 45 in good health and a related stem cell transplant donor. The V and J genes are TRBV29-1 and TRBJ1-1, with TRBD1 as a possible D gene (6 bases). Here the CDR3 DNA reads TGCAGCGTTCCCTTCGGTGGGGGGCAGACTGAAGCTTTCTTT. Translating it yields CSVPFGGGQTEAFF.